The 15 T cell receptor beta chains reported below all come from one sample, sequenced in a study of blood T cell repertoires in COVID-19. TCRdb keeps only in-frame clones here, not all; method: immunoSEQ multiplex PCR. This sample has 150,000 or so clones, with approximately 88% found just once. The material sequenced was PBMCs or T cells enriched from blood (not recorded which). Receptors originate from a man aged 65-85 years who had been exposed to COVID-19.

This chain links TRBV6-5 with TRBJ1-6; no clear D gene. V lost 6 bases and J 6 bases, leaving 6 bases between the germline ends. This CDR3 is built from 12 residues. CDR1 is MNHEY, CDR2 SVGAGI, per germline. CDR3 region: CASRKSNSPLHF. DNA of the CDR3: TGTGCCAGCAGGAAGAGTAATTCACCCCTCCACTTT.

V usage is TRBV6-5 and J usage is TRBJ1-2; the D is unclear. The CDR3 loop spans 15 amino acids. Germline V gives CDR1 MNHEY, CDR2 SVGAGI. Trimming cost V 2 bases and J 8 bases, with 18 bases left between them. The CDR3, as DNA: TGTGCCAGCAGTTACAGTCGGGGAGCGGAGGAAGGCTACACCTTC. Translating it yields CASSYSRGAEEGYTF.

The chain carries TRBV7-9 and TRBJ1-2; 8 nucleotides match TRBD1. Germline CDR1 is SEHNR and CDR2 is FQNEAQ (reference sequence). V lost 1 base to trimming and J lost 7 bases; unmatched junction nucleotides: 2. This CDR3 contains 13 residues. The CDR3 protein is CASSLEDRAGYTF. The CDR3 region has the DNA TGTGCCAGCAGCTTAGAGGACAGGGCTGGCTACACCTTC.

This clone was detected only once. The rearrangement joins TRBV4-1 to TRBJ2-3; TRBD2 matches 7 bases. This CDR3 is 16 amino acids long. The V gene's germline CDR1 is MGHRA and CDR2 YSYEKL. V was clipped by 4 bases and J by 1 base; unmatched bases: 8. In DNA, the CDR3 is TGCGCCAGCAGCCCTTTTGGGGAGGGACGCACAGATACGCAGTATTTT. It codes for CASSPFGEGRTDTQYF.

V and J are TRBV10-1 and TRBJ2-1; TRBD2 matches at 13 bases. CDR1 and CDR2 from the germline V gene are WNHNN and SYGVQD (reference sequence). There are 15 residues in the CDR3. V was pared by 10 bases and J by 5 bases, with 8 bases of the junction left unmatched. The DNA for the CDR3 is TGCGCCACCCGGACTAGCGGGGGCCTCAACAATGAGCAGTTCTTC. Amino acid sequence: CATRTSGGLNNEQFF.

This sequence joins TRBV5-6 and TRBJ2-5; tentatively, D is TRBD1 (5 bases). Trimming shortened V by 0 bases and J by 2 bases, and 11 bases separated the two germline ends. The CDR3 has 15 residues. CDR1 is SGHDT and CDR2 is YYEEEE in the germline V gene. The CDR3 loop reads CASSLGQYRQETQYF. The CDR3 DNA reads TGTGCCAGCAGCTTGGGACAGTACAGGCAAGAGACCCAGTACTTC.

The chain links TRBV11-2 to TRBJ1-2, with 8 bases that match TRBD1. V was pared by 5 bases and J by 7 bases, with 9 bases of the junction left unmatched. Germline CDR1 and CDR2: SGHAT and FQNNGV. The CDR3 contains 14 residues. CDR3 DNA: TGTGCCAGCAGCCACGGACAGGGTAAAGGTGGCTACACCTTC. This translates into CASSHGQGKGGYTF. Looking up the rest from reference TRBV11-2 and TRBJ1-2 gives the full variable domain: EAGVAQSPRYKIIEKRQSVAFWCNPISGHATLYWYQQILGQGPKLLIQFQNNGVVDDSQLPKDRFSAERLKGVDSTLKIQPAKLEDSAVYLCASSHGQGKGGYTFGSGTRLTVV.

J is TRBJ1-1 and V is TRBV5-1; TRBD1 might be the D (6 bases). The ends were cut back, 3 bases at V and 5 bases at J, with 11 bases in the middle. The germline CDR1 and CDR2 sequences are SGHRS and YFSETQ. This CDR3 is 13 amino acids long. CDR3 bases: TGCGCCAGCAGCTGGGACCAGGGGACTGAAGCTTTCTTT. This sequence encodes CASSWDQGTEAFF.

As DNA, the CDR3 is TGTGCCAGCAGTGAACTAGTGAGCACTGAAGCTTTCTTT. Its protein is CASSELVSTEAFF. This chain joins TRBV6-1 and TRBJ1-1, with no clear D. The CDR3 is made up of 13 amino acids. V lost 2 bases, J lost 4 bases, and 8 bases lay in between. Germline V gene data show CDR1 as MNHNS and CDR2 as SASEGT.

This CDR3 is CASSLPNSREQYF. CDR3 coding DNA: TGTGCCAGCAGCTTACCCAACAGCCGCGAGCAGTACTTC. The rearrangement links TRBV7-2 to TRBJ2-7; no clear D gene. The V end lost 2 bases, the J end lost 6 bases, and 11 bases lay between the germline ends. This CDR3 is built from 13 residues. Looked up from germline, CDR1 is SGHTA and CDR2 is FQGNSA.

The chain links TRBV29-1 to TRBJ1-3, with 8 bases identical to TRBD1. This CDR3 comprises 13 residues. V lost 5 bases and J lost 1; bases outside the gene matches: 1. Germline V gives CDR1 SQVTM, CDR2 ANQGSEA. DNA of the CDR3: TGCAGCGTTAGGACAGGGTCTGGAAACACCATATATTTT. The encoded protein is CSVRTGSGNTIYF. Filled out from reference TRBV29-1 and TRBJ1-3, the complete variable domain reads SAVISQKPSRDICQRGTSLTIQCQVDSQVTMMFWYRQQPGQSLTLIATANQGSEATYESGFVIDKFPISRPNLTFSTLTVSNMSPEDSSIYLCSVRTGSGNTIYFGEGSWLTVV.

Worth noting for this clone: This sample includes further DNA sequences coding for the same CDR3. V and J are TRBV5-1 and TRBJ1-1; D might be TRBD1 (5 bases). Germline CDR1 is SGHRS and CDR2 is YFSETQ. The CDR3 runs to 14 residues. The germline V and J ends were trimmed by 1 base and 2 bases, with 9 bases remaining between them. CDR3 in DNA: TGCGCCAGCAGCTTGTCGGGGGGAAACACTGAAGCTTTCTTT. Protein: CASSLSGGNTEAFF.

This clone was seen a single time. The V gene is TRBV5-4, the J gene TRBJ1-2; D might be TRBD1 (5 bases). This CDR3 comprises 14 residues. CDR1 is SGHNT, CDR2 YYREEE, per germline (reference sequence). Trimming left V 0 bases short and J 4 bases short, with 10 bases between. In DNA form, the CDR3 reads TGTGCCAGCAGCTTGGGGGGCCTTTCCTATGGCTACACCTTC. As protein: CASSLGGLSYGYTF.

The chain links TRBV18 to TRBJ1-5; 8 nucleotides align to TRBD1. This CDR3 has 14 residues. The V gene end was trimmed by 6 bases and the J gene end by 6 bases; junction bases not matched to a gene: 7. The germline gives CDR1 KGHSH, CDR2 LQKENI. The CDR3 loop reads CASSKGQGGQPQHF. CDR3 sequence (DNA): TGTGCCAGCTCTAAAGGACAGGGCGGTCAGCCCCAGCATTTT.

The chain is built from TRBV6-5 and TRBJ1-1; 8 bases are shared with TRBD1. CDR1 MNHEY and CDR2 SVGAGI come from the germline V gene. The CDR3 covers 13 residues. V was pared by 4 bases and J by 7 bases, with 5 bases of the junction left unmatched. CDR3 amino acids: CASSWNRGVEAFF. CDR3 DNA sequence: TGTGCCAGCAGTTGGAACAGGGGGGTTGAAGCTTTCTTT.